The clone carrying this T cell receptor (beta chain) was counted at least ten times. Antigen specificity is unknown. The source of the sample is a study of T cells in Graves' hyperthyroidism and ophthalmopathy. The germline V gene encodes CDR1 MNHNS and CDR2 SASEGT. This CDR3 has 17 amino acids. After removal of 4 bases from V and 9 bases from J, the junction contained 20 bases not matched to a gene. Overall study results and limits: Model predictions of ophthalmopathy came a median around 7.1 months before onset. In the blood, most expanded thyroid clonotypes above 0.001 appeared as well.

There were TCR beta CDR3 regions amplified from RNA transcripts. Researchers ran a first-round RT-PCR on the TCR CDR3 using the HTBI primer set. TCRdb re-analysed the multiplex PCR reads in MiXCR, keeping a single row per CDR3 protein. The sample has about 590,000 distinct CDR3 sequences, about a sixth seen once. The source is a woman aged 30 to 39 with Graves' hyperthyroidism. V usage is TRBV6-1 and J usage is TRBJ2-7, with 8 bases aligning to TRBD2. The sample consisted of blood. This chain's CDR3 is CASSGGGGRAGAAVQYF. In DNA, the CDR3 is TGTGCCAGCAGTGGAGGTGGTGGTCGAGCGGGAGCAGCTGTGCAGTACTTC.